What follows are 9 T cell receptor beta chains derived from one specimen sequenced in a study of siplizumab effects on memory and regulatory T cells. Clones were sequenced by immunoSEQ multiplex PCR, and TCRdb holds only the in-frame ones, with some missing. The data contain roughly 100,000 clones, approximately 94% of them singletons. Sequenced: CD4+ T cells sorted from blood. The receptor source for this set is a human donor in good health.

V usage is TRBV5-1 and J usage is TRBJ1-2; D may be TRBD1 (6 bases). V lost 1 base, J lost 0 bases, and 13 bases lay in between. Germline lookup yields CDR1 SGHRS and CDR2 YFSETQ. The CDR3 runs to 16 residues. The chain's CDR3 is CASSLRKDSPNYGYTF. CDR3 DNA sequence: TGCGCCAGCAGCTTGAGGAAGGACAGTCCTAACTATGGCTACACCTTC.

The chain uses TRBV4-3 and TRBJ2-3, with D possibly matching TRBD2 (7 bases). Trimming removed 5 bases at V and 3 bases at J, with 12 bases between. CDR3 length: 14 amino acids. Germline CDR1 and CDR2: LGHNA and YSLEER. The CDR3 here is CASSVAGATDTQYF. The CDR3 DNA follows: TGCGCCAGCAGCGTTGCGGGGGCTACAGATACGCAGTATTTT.

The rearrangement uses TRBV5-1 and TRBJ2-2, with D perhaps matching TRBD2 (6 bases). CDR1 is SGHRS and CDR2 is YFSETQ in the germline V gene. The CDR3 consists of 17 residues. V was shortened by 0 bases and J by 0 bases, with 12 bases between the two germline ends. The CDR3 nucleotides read TGCGCCAGCAGCTTGGTTGCGGGGAAGGCGAACACCGGGGAGCTGTTTTTT. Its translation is CASSLVAGKANTGELFF.

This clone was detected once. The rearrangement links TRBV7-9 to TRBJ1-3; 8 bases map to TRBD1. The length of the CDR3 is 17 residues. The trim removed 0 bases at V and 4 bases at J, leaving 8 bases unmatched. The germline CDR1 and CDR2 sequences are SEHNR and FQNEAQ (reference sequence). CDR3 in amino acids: CASSLAGRGHTGNTIYF. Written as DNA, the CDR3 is TGTGCCAGCAGCTTAGCAGGCAGGGGGCATACAGGAAACACCATATATTTT.

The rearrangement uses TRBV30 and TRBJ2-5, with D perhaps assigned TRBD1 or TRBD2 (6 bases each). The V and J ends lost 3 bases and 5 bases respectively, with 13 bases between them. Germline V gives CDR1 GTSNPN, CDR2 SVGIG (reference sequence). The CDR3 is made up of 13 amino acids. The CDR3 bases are TGTGCCTGGAGCTTCGGGGGCCGGGAGACCCAGTACTTC. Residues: CAWSFGGRETQYF.

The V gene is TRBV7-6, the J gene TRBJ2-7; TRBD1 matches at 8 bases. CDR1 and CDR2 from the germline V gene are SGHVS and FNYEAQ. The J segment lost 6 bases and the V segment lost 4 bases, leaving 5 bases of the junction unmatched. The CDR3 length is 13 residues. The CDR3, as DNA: TGTGCCAGCAGCTCACTACAGGGGGGCGAGCAGTACTTC. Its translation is CASSSLQGGEQYF.

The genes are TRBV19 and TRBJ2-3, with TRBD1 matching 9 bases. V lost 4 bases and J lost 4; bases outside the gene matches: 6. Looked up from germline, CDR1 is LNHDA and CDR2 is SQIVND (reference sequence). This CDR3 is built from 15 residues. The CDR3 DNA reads TGTGCCAGTAGTACGACAGGGGGGAGGGCAGATACGCAGTATTTT. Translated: CASSTTGGRADTQYF.

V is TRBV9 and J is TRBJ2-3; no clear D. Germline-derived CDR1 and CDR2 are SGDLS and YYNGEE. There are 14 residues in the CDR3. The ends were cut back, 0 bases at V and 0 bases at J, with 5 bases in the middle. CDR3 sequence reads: CASSVGVSTDTQYF. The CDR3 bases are TGTGCCAGCAGCGTAGGGGTGAGCACAGATACGCAGTATTTT.

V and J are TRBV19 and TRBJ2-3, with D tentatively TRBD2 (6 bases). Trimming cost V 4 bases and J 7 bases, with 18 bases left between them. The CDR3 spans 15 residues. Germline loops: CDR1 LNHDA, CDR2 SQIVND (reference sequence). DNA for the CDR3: TGTGCCAGTAGTACACCGGGACTGTCGGAGTATACGCAGTATTTT. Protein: CASSTPGLSEYTQYF.